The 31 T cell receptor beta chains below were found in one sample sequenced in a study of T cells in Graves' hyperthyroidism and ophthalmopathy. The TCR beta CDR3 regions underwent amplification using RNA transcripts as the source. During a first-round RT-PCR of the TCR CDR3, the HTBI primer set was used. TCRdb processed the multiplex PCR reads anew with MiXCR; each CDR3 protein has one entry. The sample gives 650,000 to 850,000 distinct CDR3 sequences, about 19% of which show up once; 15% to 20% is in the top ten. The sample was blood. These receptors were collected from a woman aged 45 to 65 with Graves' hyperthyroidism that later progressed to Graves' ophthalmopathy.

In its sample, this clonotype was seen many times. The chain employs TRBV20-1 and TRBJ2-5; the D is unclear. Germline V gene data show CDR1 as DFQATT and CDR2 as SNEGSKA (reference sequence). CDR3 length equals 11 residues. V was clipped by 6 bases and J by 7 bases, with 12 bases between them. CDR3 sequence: CSAGPSGTQYF. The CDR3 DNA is TGCAGTGCAGGACCAAGTGGGACCCAGTACTTC.

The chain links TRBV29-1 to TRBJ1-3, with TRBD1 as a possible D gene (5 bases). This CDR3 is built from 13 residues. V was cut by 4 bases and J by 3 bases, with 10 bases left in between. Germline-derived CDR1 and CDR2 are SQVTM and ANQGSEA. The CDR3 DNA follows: TGCAGCGTTGGGGCAGGGAATGGAAACACCATATATTTT. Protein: CSVGAGNGNTIYF.

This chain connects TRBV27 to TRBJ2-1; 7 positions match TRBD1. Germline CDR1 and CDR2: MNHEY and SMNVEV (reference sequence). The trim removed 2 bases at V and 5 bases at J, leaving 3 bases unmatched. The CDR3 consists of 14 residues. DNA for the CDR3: TGTGCCAGCAGTTTAAGGGACAGTAACAATGAGCAGTTCTTC. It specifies CASSLRDSNNEQFF.

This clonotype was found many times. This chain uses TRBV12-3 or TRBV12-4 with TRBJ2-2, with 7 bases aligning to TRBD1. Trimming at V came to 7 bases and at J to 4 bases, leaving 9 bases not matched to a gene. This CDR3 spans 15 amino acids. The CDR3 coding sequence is TGTGCCAGCACCGATAGGGGGCAGGGCACCGGGGAGCTGTTTTTT. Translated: CASTDRGQGTGELFF.

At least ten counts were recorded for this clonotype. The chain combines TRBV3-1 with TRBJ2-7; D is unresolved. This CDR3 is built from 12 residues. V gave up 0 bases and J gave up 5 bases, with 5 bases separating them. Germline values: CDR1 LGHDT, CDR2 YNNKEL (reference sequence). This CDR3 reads CASSQEAHEQYF. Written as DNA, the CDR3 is TGTGCCAGCAGCCAAGAAGCCCACGAGCAGTACTTC.

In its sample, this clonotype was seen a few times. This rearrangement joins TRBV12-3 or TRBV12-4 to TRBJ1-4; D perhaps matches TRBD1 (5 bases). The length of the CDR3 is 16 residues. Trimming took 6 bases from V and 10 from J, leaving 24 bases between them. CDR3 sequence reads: CASRPPATAPSGKLFF. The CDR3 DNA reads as TGTGCCAGCAGACCGCCCGCGACAGCTCCTTCTGGAAAACTGTTTTTT.

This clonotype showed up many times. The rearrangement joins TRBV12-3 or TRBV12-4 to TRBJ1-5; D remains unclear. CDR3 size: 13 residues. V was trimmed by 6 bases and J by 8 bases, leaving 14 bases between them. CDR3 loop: CASRPGGMEPQHF. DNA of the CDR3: TGTGCCAGCAGACCCGGTGGGATGGAGCCCCAGCATTTT.

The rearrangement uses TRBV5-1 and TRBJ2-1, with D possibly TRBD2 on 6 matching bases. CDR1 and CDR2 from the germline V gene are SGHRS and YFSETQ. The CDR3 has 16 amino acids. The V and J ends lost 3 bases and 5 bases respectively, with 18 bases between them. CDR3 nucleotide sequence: TGCGCCAGCAGCTGGCCCGTGGAGGGGAAAAACAATGAGCAGTTCTTC. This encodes CASSWPVEGKNNEQFF. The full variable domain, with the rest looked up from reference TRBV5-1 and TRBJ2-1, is KAGVTQTPRYLIKTRGQQVTLSCSPISGHRSVSWYQQTPGQGLQFLFEYFSETQRNKGNFPGRFSGRQFSNSRSEMNVSTLELGDSALYLCASSWPVEGKNNEQFFGPGTRLTVL.

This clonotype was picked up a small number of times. The CDR3 DNA reads TGCAGCGGAGACAGTACCTACAATGAGCAGTTCTTC. Amino acid sequence: CSGDSTYNEQFF. The chain employs TRBV29-1 and TRBJ2-1, with D possibly being TRBD1 (5 bases). The germline V gene has CDR1 SQVTM and CDR2 ANQGSEA. The ends were cut back, 7 bases at V and 2 bases at J, with 9 bases in the middle. The CDR3 has 12 amino acids.

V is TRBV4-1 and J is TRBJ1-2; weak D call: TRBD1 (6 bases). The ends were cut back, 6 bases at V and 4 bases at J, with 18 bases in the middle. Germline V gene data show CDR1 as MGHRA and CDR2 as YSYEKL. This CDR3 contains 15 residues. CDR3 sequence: CASRKGGSGLYGYTF. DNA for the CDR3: TGCGCCAGCAGAAAGGGGGGGTCAGGGCTCTATGGCTACACCTTC.

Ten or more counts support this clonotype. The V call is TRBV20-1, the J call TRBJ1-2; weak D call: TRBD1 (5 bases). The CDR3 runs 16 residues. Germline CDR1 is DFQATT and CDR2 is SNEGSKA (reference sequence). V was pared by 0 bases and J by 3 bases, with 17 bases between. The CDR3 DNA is TGCAGTGCTAGAGATCAGCGCAGGGCGGTTGACTATGGCTACACCTTC. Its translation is CSARDQRRAVDYGYTF.

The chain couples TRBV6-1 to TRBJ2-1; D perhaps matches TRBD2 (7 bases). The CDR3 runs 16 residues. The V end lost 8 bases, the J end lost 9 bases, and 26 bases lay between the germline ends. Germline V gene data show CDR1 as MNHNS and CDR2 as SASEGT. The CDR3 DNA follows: TGTGCCAGCGGATATTCTTCTAGGGGGGGGAGGGGTGAGCAGTTCTTC. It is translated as CASGYSSRGGRGEQFF.

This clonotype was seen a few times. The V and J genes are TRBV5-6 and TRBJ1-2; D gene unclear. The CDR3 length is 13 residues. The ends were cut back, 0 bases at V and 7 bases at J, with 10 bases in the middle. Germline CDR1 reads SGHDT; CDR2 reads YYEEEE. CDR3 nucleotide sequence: TGTGCCAGCAGCTTGGCGCTACAGCGTGGCTACACCTTC. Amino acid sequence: CASSLALQRGYTF.

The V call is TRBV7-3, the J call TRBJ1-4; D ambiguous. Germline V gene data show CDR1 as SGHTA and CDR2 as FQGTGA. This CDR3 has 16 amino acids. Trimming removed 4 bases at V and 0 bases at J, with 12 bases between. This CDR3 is CASSSVRATTNEKLFF. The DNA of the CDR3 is TGTGCCAGCAGCTCAGTACGAGCAACAACTAATGAAAAACTGTTTTTT.

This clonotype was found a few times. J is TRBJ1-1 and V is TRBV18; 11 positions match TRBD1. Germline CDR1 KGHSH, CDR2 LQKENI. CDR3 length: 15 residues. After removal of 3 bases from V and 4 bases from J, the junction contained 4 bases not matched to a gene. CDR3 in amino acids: CASSPGTGGGTEAFF. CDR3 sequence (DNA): TGTGCCAGCTCACCGGGGACAGGGGGAGGCACTGAAGCTTTCTTT.

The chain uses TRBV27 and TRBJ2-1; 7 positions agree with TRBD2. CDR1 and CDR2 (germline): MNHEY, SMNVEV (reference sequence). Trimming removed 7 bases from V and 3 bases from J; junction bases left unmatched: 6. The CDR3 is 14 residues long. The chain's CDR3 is CASKEASGYNEQFF. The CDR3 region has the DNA TGTGCCAGCAAGGAGGCTAGCGGCTACAATGAGCAGTTCTTC.

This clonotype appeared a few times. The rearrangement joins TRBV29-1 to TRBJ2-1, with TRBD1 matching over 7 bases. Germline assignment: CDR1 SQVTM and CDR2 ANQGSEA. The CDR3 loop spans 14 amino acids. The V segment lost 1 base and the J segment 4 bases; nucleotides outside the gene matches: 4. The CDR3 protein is CSVEARDRYNEQFF. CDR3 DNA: TGCAGCGTTGAAGCTCGGGACAGATACAATGAGCAGTTCTTC.

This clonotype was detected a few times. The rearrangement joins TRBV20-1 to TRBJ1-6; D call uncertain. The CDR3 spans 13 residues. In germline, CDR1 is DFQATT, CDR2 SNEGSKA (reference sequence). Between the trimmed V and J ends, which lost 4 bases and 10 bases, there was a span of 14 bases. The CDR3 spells CSAKTEEASPLHF. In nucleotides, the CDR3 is TGCAGTGCTAAGACGGAGGAGGCGTCACCCCTCCACTTT.

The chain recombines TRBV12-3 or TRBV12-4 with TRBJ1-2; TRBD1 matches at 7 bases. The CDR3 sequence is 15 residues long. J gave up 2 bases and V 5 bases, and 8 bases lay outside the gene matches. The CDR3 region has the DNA TGTGCCAGCAGTCTCGACAGGGCGCTAAACTATGGCTACACCTTC. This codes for CASSLDRALNYGYTF.

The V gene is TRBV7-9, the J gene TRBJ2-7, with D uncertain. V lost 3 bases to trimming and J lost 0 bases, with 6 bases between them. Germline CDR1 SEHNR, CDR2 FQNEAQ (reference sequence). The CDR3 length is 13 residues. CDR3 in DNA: TGTGCCAGCAGCTTTGTAAGCTCCTACGAGCAGTACTTC. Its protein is CASSFVSSYEQYF.

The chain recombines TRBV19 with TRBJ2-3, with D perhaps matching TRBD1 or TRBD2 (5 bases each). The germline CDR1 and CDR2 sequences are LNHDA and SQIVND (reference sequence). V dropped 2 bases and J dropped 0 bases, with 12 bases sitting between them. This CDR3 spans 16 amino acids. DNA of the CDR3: TGTGCCAGTAGTATATCCGGGACCTCTAGCACAGATACGCAGTATTTT. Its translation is CASSISGTSSTDTQYF.

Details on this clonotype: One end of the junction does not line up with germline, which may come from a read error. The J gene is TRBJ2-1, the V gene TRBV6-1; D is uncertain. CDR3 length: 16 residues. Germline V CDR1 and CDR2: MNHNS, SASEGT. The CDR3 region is CASSETPRGAKNIQFF. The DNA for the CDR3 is TGCGCCAGCAGTGAGACGCCCCGTGGAGCCAAAAACATTCAGTTCTTC.

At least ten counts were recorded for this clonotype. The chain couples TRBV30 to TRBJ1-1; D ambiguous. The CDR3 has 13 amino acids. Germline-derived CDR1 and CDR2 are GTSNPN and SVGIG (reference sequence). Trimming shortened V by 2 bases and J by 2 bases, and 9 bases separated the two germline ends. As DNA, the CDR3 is TGTGCCTGGAGTCGAACCTTAAACACTGAAGCTTTCTTT. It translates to CAWSRTLNTEAFF.

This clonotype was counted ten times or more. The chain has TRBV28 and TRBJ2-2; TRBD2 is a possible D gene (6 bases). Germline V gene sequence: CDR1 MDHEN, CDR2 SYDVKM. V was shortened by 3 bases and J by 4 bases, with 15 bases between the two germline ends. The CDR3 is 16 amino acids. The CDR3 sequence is CASSFLEGTGTGELFF. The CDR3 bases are TGTGCCAGCAGTTTTCTGGAGGGAACGGGCACCGGGGAGCTGTTTTTT. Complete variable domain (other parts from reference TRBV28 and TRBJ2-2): DVKVTQSSRYLVKRTGEKVFLECVQDMDHENMFWYRQDPGLGLRLIYFSYDVKMKEKGDIPEGYSVSREKKERFSLILESASTNQTSMYLCASSFLEGTGTGELFFGEGSRLTVL.

CDR3 protein: CASSPAGGLSGLSYEQYF. DNA of the CDR3: TGTGCCAGCAGTCCAGCAGGGGGTTTATCGGGGTTATCCTACGAGCAGTACTTC. The chain is built from TRBV6-1 and TRBJ2-7; 7 bases are a match to TRBD1. Losses at the gene ends were 5 bases for V and 1 base for J; bases not matched to a gene: 17. The CDR3 length is 18 residues. CDR1 MNHNS and CDR2 SASEGT come from the germline V gene.

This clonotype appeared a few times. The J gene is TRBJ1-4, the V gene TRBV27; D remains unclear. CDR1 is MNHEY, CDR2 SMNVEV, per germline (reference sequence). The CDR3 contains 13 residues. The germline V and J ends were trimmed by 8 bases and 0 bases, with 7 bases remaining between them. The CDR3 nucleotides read TGTGCCAGCCGCATAGCAACTAATGAAAAACTGTTTTTT. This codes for CASRIATNEKLFF.

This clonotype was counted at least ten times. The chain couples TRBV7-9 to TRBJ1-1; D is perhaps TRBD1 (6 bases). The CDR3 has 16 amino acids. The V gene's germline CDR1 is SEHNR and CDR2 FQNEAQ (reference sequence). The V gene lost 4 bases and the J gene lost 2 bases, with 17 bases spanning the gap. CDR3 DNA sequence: TGTGCCAGCAGCTCCCCGACGGGGGCAACTAACACTGAAGCTTTCTTT. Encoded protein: CASSSPTGATNTEAFF.

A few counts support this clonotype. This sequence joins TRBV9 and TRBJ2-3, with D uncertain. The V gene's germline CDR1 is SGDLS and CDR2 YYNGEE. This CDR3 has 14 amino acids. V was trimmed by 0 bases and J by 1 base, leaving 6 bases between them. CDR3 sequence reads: CASSVVGGTDTQYF. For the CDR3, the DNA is TGTGCCAGCAGCGTAGTTGGGGGCACAGATACGCAGTATTTT.

CDR3 in amino acids: CASMQSRENEQFF. CDR3 DNA sequence: TGTGCCAGCATGCAATCACGGGAGAATGAGCAGTTCTTC. This sequence joins TRBV7-8 and TRBJ2-1; D perhaps matches TRBD2 (6 bases). Trimming pared 7 bases from V and 7 bases from J, leaving 14 bases between. The CDR3 totals 13 residues. The germline V gene encodes CDR1 SGHVS and CDR2 FQNEAQ.

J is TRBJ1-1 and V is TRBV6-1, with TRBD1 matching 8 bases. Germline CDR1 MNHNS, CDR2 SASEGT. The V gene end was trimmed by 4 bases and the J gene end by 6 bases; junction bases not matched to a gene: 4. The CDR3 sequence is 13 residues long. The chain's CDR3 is CASSGDRSAEAFF. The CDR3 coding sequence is TGTGCCAGCAGTGGGGACAGGAGCGCTGAAGCTTTCTTT.

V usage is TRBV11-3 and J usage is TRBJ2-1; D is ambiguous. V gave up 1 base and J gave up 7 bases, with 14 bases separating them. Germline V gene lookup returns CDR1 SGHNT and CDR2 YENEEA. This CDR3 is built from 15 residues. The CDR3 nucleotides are TGTGCCAGCAGCTTAGTAGATTCCGAGGTGAATGAGCAGTTCTTC. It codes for CASSLVDSEVNEQFF.